These 2 T cell receptor beta chains were sequenced from one sample in a study of blood T cell repertoires in COVID-19. Clones were sequenced by immunoSEQ multiplex PCR, and TCRdb holds only the in-frame ones, with some missing. Of about 170,000 clones detected, approximately 85% appear once; the ten largest clones hold less than 3%. The sequenced sample was peripheral blood. The source is an elderly woman with COVID-19, enrolled during active disease.

The V gene is TRBV9, the J gene TRBJ1-4; D unresolved. Germline V gene data show CDR1 as SGDLS and CDR2 as YYNGEE. V shed 3 bases and J shed 6 bases, with 6 bases lying between them. CDR3 length equals 12 residues. CDR3 nucleotides: TGTGCCAGCAGCGGGCCCGATGAAAAACTGTTTTTT. This encodes CASSGPDEKLFF.

The chain combines TRBV19 with TRBJ1-6; D gene ambiguous. The CDR3 has 12 residues. From germline, CDR1 is LNHDA and CDR2 SQIVND (reference sequence). Trimming shortened V by 4 bases and J by 6 bases, and 4 bases separated the two germline ends. The CDR3 region has the DNA TGTGCCAGTAGTAAAGCTAATTCACCCCTCCACTTT. Protein sequence: CASSKANSPLHF.